Described below is a single TCR beta chain sequence and its context. The data were taken from a study of blood T cell repertoires in COVID-19. Study-level information: Acute and convalescent COVID-19 specimens originated in the United States, Italy and Spain. Sources were T cells, B-cell-depleted T cells, or PBMCs; the material itself was cDNA or gDNA.

Profiled with immunoSEQ multiplex PCR; TCRdb holds only in-frame clones, not every one. The table has around 250,000 clones, roughly 85% seen once. The V and J ends lost 4 bases and 3 bases respectively, with 14 bases between them. The CDR3 is made up of 15 amino acids. Germline loops: CDR1 SGHRS, CDR2 YFSETQ. The TCR was taken from a woman under 40 with active or convalescent COVID-19. Sample: peripheral blood. The chain employs TRBV5-1 and TRBJ2-1; D is unclear. The CDR3 nucleotides read TGCGCCAGCAGCGAGGTAACTATAAGCTACAATGAGCAGTTCTTC. This encodes CASSEVTISYNEQFF.